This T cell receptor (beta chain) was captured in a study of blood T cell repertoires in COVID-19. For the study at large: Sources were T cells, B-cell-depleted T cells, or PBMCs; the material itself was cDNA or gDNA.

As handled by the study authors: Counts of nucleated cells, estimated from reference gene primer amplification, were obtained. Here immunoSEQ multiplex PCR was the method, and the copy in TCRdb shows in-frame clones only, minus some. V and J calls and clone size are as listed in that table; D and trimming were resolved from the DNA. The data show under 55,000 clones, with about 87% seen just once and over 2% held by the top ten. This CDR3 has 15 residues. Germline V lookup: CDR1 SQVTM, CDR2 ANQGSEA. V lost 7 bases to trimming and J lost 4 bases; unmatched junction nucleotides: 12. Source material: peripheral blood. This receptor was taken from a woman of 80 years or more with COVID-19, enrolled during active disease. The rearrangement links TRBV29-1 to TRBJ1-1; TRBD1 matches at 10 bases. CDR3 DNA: TGCAGCGCTTACCGGGGACAGGGGAGGGCCACTGAAGCTTTCTTT. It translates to CSAYRGQGRATEAFF.